This T cell receptor (beta chain) was profiled in a study of shared clonotypes between healthy human individuals (dated by TCRdb to 2018 to 2021). In the study overall: Two women and three men aged 18 to 49 years were included in the cohort. For each donor, three plates each were used for CD4 naive and CD4 memory, two plates were used for CD8 naive, and one plate was used for CD8 memory. To estimate repertoire size and how much clonotype sharing occurs between individuals, the study deeply sequenced the blood TCR repertoires of five healthy adults. Libraries were prepared and TCR repertoires were sequenced by different laboratories using diverse techniques, in order to increase sequencing depth and limit assay-specific biases. Between about 0.85 and 8.9 billion PBMCs per donor were obtained by leukapheresis.

The donors were healthy, HIV-negative adults with no recently reported acute infections or vaccinations. Every donor was a Caucasian adult residing in Nashville, Tennessee, USA. CD4+ T cells were enriched by magnetic negative selection; naive cells were then positively selected on CD45RA, and the negative fraction formed the memory subset. After blood collection by leukapheresis, PBMCs were isolated using Ficoll-Histopaque density gradient centrifugation and then cryopreserved in the vapor phase of liquid nitrogen. Purity and quantity of every magnetically sorted T cell population were checked by analytical flow cytometry. From each sorted fraction, genomic DNA was isolated and quantified by UV absorbance on a Nanodrop 2000c. TCR CDR3 regions were amplified from genomic DNA by multiplex PCR using the deep immunoSEQ assay. Extracted genomic DNA from each cell subset was spread evenly across all wells of several immunoSEQ 96-well plates, with each plate serving as a replicate. For sorted subsets, 150 to 250 ng genomic DNA, equal to about 30,000 T cell genomes, was loaded into each replicate PCR. Purified libraries were quantified with a Qubit 3.0 fluorometer, sized on a Bioanalyzer 2100, and re-quantified with the KAPA Library Quantification kit. Every immunoSEQ 96-well plate was sequenced on a dedicated single-read 150-cycle Illumina NextSeq 550 flow cell. In the paper's pipeline: Because the immunoSEQ output held only junctional sequences and lacked quality scores, the filtering could not match the filtering applied to full-length reads. Sequences were annotated with PyIR, a Python wrapper for IgBLAST v1.9, using IMGT germline references to assign V/J genes and CDR3. Any read was removed if the V/J assignment was weak (E-value above 1e-6), the CDR3 was missing, or the read contained stop codons, out-of-frame junctions, or ambiguous translated residues. V3J clonotypes were defined by identical inferred V gene, J gene, and CDR3 amino acid sequence. Percentage overlap between repertoires was computed as shared unique clonotypes divided by the size of the smaller repertoire. RTK rarefaction, the Chao1 estimator, and Recon v2.1 estimates of unobserved clonotypes were used to assess repertoire richness. OLGA was used to compute generation probabilities for all TCRbeta clonotypes that the gDNA method yielded from a handful of donors. What TCRdb holds here is the immuneACCESS table cut down to in-frame rearrangements. Part of the clones is not present; checked against another copy, under half of the missing clones reflect an unresolved V gene, and the others are unexplained. V and J calls and clone size are copied from that table; D and trimming were computed from the DNA. In this sample the table shows 950,000 to 1,100,000 clones, under 80% of which occur a single time. Together, the top ten hold approximately 1.5% of the sample.

What the study reported, not specific to this receptor: Because the study included only a small number of donors, the genetic and exposure-history diversity represented was limited. Sharing across a few donors was observed for approximately 5% of naive CD4, less than 4% of naive CD8, 2% to 2.5% of memory CD4, and about 0.4% of memory CD8 clonotypes. Sampling was limited to blood, and TCR repertoires in tissue likely differ from TCR repertoires in blood. Pairwise subsampling led to the expectation that sequencing depth would affect the degree of clonotype sharing among donors. Naive subsets generally had larger estimated clonotype richness than memory subsets. Compared with non-shared clonotypes, the clonotypes found in all four sorted-subset donors had higher generation probabilities. Even with the large sequencing depth, rarefaction of the sorted-subset datasets indicated that sequencing was incomplete.

As encoded in the germline V gene, CDR1 is SGHTA while CDR2 is FQGNSA. Inclusive of the bounding cysteine and phenylalanine, the CDR3 is 15 residues long. CDR3 DNA only is kept here, 45 bases in frame from base 1. After removal of 5 bases from V and 7 bases from J, the junction retains 10 bases not matched to a gene. Notes on this clone: Its antigen is unknown. No much larger clone is present one base from it, and per-base qualities are unavailable.

This receptor was obtained from a man aged 18 to 30 in good health. The sequenced material came from memory CD4+ T cells sorted from blood. This specimen's cell subset or site label, interpreted: CD45RA-negative fraction. The V gene is TRBV7-2 and the J gene is TRBJ2-1; TRBD2 lines up with 8 middle nucleotides. CDR3 loop: CASSDPWTSRNEQFF. The DNA sequence is given as TGTGCCAGCAGCGATCCCTGGACTAGCAGGAATGAGCAGTTCTTC.